The clone carrying this TCR beta chain was detected ten times or more. The data were obtained in a study of patients and donors after allogeneic stem cell transplantation. Trimming removed 3 bases from V and 0 bases from J, with 9 bases in between. This CDR3 has 14 residues. Germline CDR1 reads SGHRS; CDR2 reads YFSETQ. TCRdb used MiXCR to reprocess the RT-PCR reads, holding one entry per CDR3 protein. The sample includes more than 75,000 distinct CDR3 sequences, around 5% seen only once; the top ten take about 3%. The receptor was isolated from a human donor who was either an allogeneic HSCT recipient or a stem cell or donor lymphocyte infusion donor (not recorded which). It is not recorded whose cells these are; they may come from a transplant donor. The chain uses TRBV5-1 and TRBJ1-1; maybe TRBD1 (5 bases). The material sequenced was blood, either unsorted or a sorted T cell fraction (not recorded which). CDR3 region: CASSSTVMNTEAFF. The CDR3 DNA sequence: TGCGCCAGCAGCTCGACAGTCATGAACACTGAAGCTTTCTTT.